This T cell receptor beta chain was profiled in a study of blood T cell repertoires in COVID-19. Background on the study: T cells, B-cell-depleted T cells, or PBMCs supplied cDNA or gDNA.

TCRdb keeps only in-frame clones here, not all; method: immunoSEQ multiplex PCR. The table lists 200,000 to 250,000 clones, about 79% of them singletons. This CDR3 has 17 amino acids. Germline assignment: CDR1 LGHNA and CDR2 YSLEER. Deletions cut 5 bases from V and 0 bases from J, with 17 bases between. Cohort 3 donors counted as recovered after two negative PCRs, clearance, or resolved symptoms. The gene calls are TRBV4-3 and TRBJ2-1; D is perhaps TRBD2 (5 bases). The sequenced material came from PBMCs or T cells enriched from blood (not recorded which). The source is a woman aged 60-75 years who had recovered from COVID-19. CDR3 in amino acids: CASSKSSIASSYNEQFF. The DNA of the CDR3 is TGCGCCAGCAGCAAAAGCAGCATAGCGAGCTCCTACAATGAGCAGTTCTTC.